The rows below give T cell receptor beta chains drawn from one sample of a study of T cells in Graves' hyperthyroidism and ophthalmopathy. Using its own MiXCR run on the multiplex PCR reads, TCRdb lists one record per CDR3 protein. The profile shows 370,000 or so distinct CDR3 sequences, 15% to 19% of them singletons. Sequencing input: blood. Receptor source: a young woman with Graves' hyperthyroidism that later progressed to Graves' ophthalmopathy. CDR3s include the opening cysteine and the closing phenylalanine or tryptophan. The D gene is left open where the match is weak. Size values are once, few and many counts, or a class for expanded clones, and some rows have none.

d_call: .; j_call: TRBJ2-1; v_call: TRBV11-2; clone_size: many; cdr3_nt: TGTGCCAGCAGCTCCGAGGCGGCTTTCAGCTCCTACAATGAGCAGTTCTTC; cdr3_aa: CASSSEAAFSSYNEQFF
d_call: .; j_call: TRBJ2-7; v_call: TRBV28; clone_size: .; cdr3_nt: TGTGCCAGCAGGACCAAGGGCAACCCAGGGAGAGGGTCCTACGAGCAGTACTTC; cdr3_aa: CASRTKGNPGRGSYEQYF
d_call: .; j_call: TRBJ1-1; v_call: TRBV13; clone_size: many; cdr3_nt: TGTGCCAGCAGCGCCCGTAGCACTGAAGCTTTCTTT; cdr3_aa: CASSARSTEAFF
d_call: .; j_call: TRBJ1-3; v_call: TRBV2; clone_size: .; cdr3_nt: TGTGCCAGCAGTGAATTGAGCTCTGGAAACACCATATATTTT; cdr3_aa: CASSELSSGNTIYF
d_call: .; j_call: TRBJ2-2; v_call: TRBV18; clone_size: many; cdr3_nt: TGTGCCAGCTCACCAAATGCAGGGTCGAACACCGGGGAGCTGTTTTTT; cdr3_aa: CASSPNAGSNTGELFF
d_call: .; j_call: TRBJ2-5; v_call: TRBV9; clone_size: few; cdr3_nt: TGTGCCGGCAGCGCCGGCCCTGCCAGGGGAGAGACCCAGTACTTC; cdr3_aa: CAGSAGPARGETQYF
d_call: TRBD2; j_call: TRBJ2-7; v_call: TRBV28; clone_size: many; cdr3_nt: TGTGCCAGCAGCCTACTAGCGGGAGATCCCAACGAGCAGTACTTC; cdr3_aa: CASSLLAGDPNEQYF
d_call: .; j_call: TRBJ2-7; v_call: TRBV4-3; clone_size: few; cdr3_nt: TGCGCCAGCAGCCAAGATCCTCGCGACGAGCAGTACTTC; cdr3_aa: CASSQDPRDEQYF
d_call: .; j_call: TRBJ2-2; v_call: TRBV7-2; clone_size: .; cdr3_nt: TGTGCCAGCAGCACTACAGGGTACCTACTCGACACCGGGGAGCTGTTTTTT; cdr3_aa: CASSTTGYLLDTGELFF
d_call: .; j_call: TRBJ1-1; v_call: TRBV7-3; clone_size: .; cdr3_nt: TGTGCCAGCAGCGCAGACAGAAACACTGAAGCTTTCTTT; cdr3_aa: CASSADRNTEAFF
d_call: TRBD2; j_call: TRBJ2-7; v_call: TRBV5-1; clone_size: few; cdr3_nt: TGCGCCAGCAGCTTCGCGATAGCGGGAGGAGGCGAGCAGTACTTC; cdr3_aa: CASSFAIAGGGEQYF
d_call: TRBD1; j_call: TRBJ2-1; v_call: TRBV7-2; clone_size: many; cdr3_nt: TGTGCCAGCAGCTACCCGGGACAGGGGGTAAATGAGCAGTTCTTC; cdr3_aa: CASSYPGQGVNEQFF
d_call: TRBD1; j_call: TRBJ1-1; v_call: TRBV7-9; clone_size: many; cdr3_nt: TGTGCCAGCAGCTTGCCGGGACAGGGAAATATGAACACTGAAGCTTTCTTT; cdr3_aa: CASSLPGQGNMNTEAFF
d_call: .; j_call: TRBJ1-4; v_call: TRBV20-1; clone_size: .; cdr3_nt: TGCAGTGCTAGCGGGTCTAATGAAAAACTGTTTTTT; cdr3_aa: CSASGSNEKLFF
d_call: .; j_call: TRBJ2-5; v_call: TRBV20-1; clone_size: .; cdr3_nt: TGCAGTGCTAGAGATCTGGGAGTAGTGGAGACCCAGTACTTC; cdr3_aa: CSARDLGVVETQYF
d_call: TRBD1; j_call: TRBJ1-5; v_call: TRBV28; clone_size: .; cdr3_nt: TGTGCCAGCAGTCGACAGGGCAGCAGCAATCAGCCCCAGCATTTT; cdr3_aa: CASSRQGSSNQPQHF
d_call: TRBD1; j_call: TRBJ2-7; v_call: TRBV6-1; clone_size: many; cdr3_nt: TGTGCCAGCAGGGGAAACCGGGACAGCCTAATATACGAGCAGTACTTC; cdr3_aa: CASRGNRDSLIYEQYF
d_call: TRBD1; j_call: TRBJ1-2; v_call: TRBV7-2; clone_size: many; cdr3_nt: TGTGCCAGCAGCTTAGTCGGGACAGGGTCGAGGGGCTACACCTTC; cdr3_aa: CASSLVGTGSRGYTF
d_call: .; j_call: TRBJ1-5; v_call: TRBV20-1; clone_size: .; cdr3_nt: TGCAGTGCTCACGGGACGGGGGGCAATCAGCCCCAGCATTTT; cdr3_aa: CSAHGTGGNQPQHF
d_call: .; j_call: TRBJ1-5; v_call: TRBV12-3/TRBV12-4; clone_size: many; cdr3_nt: TGTGCCAGCAGTCCTGAGGGCAGGGGCAGGCAGCCCCAGCATTTT; cdr3_aa: CASSPEGRGRQPQHF
d_call: .; j_call: TRBJ1-4; v_call: TRBV28; clone_size: many; cdr3_nt: TGTGCAAGCATGTGGGCAGGGCAAAATGAAAAACTGTTTTTT; cdr3_aa: CASMWAGQNEKLFF
d_call: .; j_call: TRBJ2-2; v_call: TRBV6-5; clone_size: few; cdr3_nt: TGTGCCAGCAGTTATGGGCAGCTCACCGGGGAGCTGTTTTTT; cdr3_aa: CASSYGQLTGELFF
d_call: TRBD1; j_call: TRBJ1-1; v_call: TRBV19; clone_size: many; cdr3_nt: TGTGCCAGTAGTATAACAGGGGACACTGAAGCTTTCTTT; cdr3_aa: CASSITGDTEAFF
d_call: TRBD2; j_call: TRBJ2-7; v_call: TRBV20-1; clone_size: .; cdr3_nt: TGCAGTGCTAGTGTGACTAGCGTCTACGAGCAGTACTTC; cdr3_aa: CSASVTSVYEQYF
d_call: .; j_call: TRBJ1-1; v_call: TRBV30; clone_size: many; cdr3_nt: TGTGCCTGGAGTGTGAACAGCAACACTGAAGCTTTCTTT; cdr3_aa: CAWSVNSNTEAFF
d_call: TRBD1; j_call: TRBJ1-2; v_call: TRBV20-1; clone_size: many; cdr3_nt: TGCAGTGCTAGAGACCCGGGGAGGGGGCGAGCTGGCTACACCTTC; cdr3_aa: CSARDPGRGRAGYTF
d_call: TRBD2; j_call: TRBJ2-7; v_call: TRBV20-1; clone_size: once; cdr3_nt: TGCAGTGCTTCTAGCGGGAGCGCAACCTACGAGCAGTACTTC; cdr3_aa: CSASSGSATYEQYF
d_call: .; j_call: TRBJ2-7; v_call: TRBV18; clone_size: many; cdr3_nt: TGTGCCAGCTCACTTGAGGCAGGCCCATCCTACGAGCAGTACTTC; cdr3_aa: CASSLEAGPSYEQYF
d_call: .; j_call: TRBJ1-5; v_call: TRBV28; clone_size: many; cdr3_nt: TGTGCCAGCAGTTTGGCTGGTAGCAATCAGCCCCAGCATTTT; cdr3_aa: CASSLAGSNQPQHF
d_call: .; j_call: TRBJ1-1; v_call: TRBV28; clone_size: few; cdr3_nt: TGTGCCAGCAGTTTATTAATAACGGGTTCGGCTTTCTTT; cdr3_aa: CASSLLITGSAFF
d_call: .; j_call: TRBJ2-1; v_call: TRBV15; clone_size: .; cdr3_nt: TGTGCCACCAGCAGAGGCGATAACGAGCAGTTCTTC; cdr3_aa: CATSRGDNEQFF
d_call: TRBD2; j_call: TRBJ2-1; v_call: TRBV24-1; clone_size: many; cdr3_nt: TGTGCCACCAGTGCCACCGCGGGGGCTAGCGGGAGGCCCGACGCTTACAATGAGCAGTTCTTC; cdr3_aa: CATSATAGASGRPDAYNEQFF
d_call: .; j_call: TRBJ2-3; v_call: TRBV7-9; clone_size: .; cdr3_nt: TGTGCCAGCAGCCCAGGGGGGAGGCCCACAGATACGCAGTATTTT; cdr3_aa: CASSPGGRPTDTQYF
d_call: .; j_call: TRBJ2-3; v_call: TRBV7-3; clone_size: many; cdr3_nt: TGTGCCAGCAGCCAAGTGGGGGCGCAGGGAGATACGCAGTATTTT; cdr3_aa: CASSQVGAQGDTQYF
d_call: .; j_call: TRBJ1-2; v_call: TRBV24-1; clone_size: few; cdr3_nt: TGTGCCACCAGTAGGAATGGCTACACCTTC; cdr3_aa: CATSRNGYTF
d_call: .; j_call: TRBJ2-1; v_call: TRBV3-1; clone_size: many; cdr3_nt: TGTGCCAGCAGCCAAGAGGGTGAAGGGGACTTTAGTGAGCAGTTCTTC; cdr3_aa: CASSQEGEGDFSEQFF
d_call: .; j_call: TRBJ2-2; v_call: TRBV7-8; clone_size: many; cdr3_nt: TGTGCCAGCAGCTCAGACTCCACGAACACCGGGGAGCTGTTTTTT; cdr3_aa: CASSSDSTNTGELFF
d_call: TRBD1; j_call: TRBJ2-5; v_call: TRBV5-1; clone_size: .; cdr3_nt: TGCGCCAGCAGCTTGGAGGGGGCTAGCCTCCAAGAGACCCAGTACTTC; cdr3_aa: CASSLEGASLQETQYF
d_call: .; j_call: TRBJ2-3; v_call: TRBV30; clone_size: .; cdr3_nt: TGTGCCTGGGGTTATAGGGATACGCAGTATTTT; cdr3_aa: CAWGYRDTQYF
d_call: .; j_call: TRBJ2-7; v_call: TRBV27; clone_size: .; cdr3_nt: TGTGCCAGCAGTCTAGGTCCCCAGGGGCTCGCCTACGAGCAGTACTTC; cdr3_aa: CASSLGPQGLAYEQYF
d_call: .; j_call: TRBJ2-3; v_call: TRBV20-1; clone_size: many; cdr3_nt: TGCAGTGCTCTAACCCCGGATAGCACAGATACGCAGTATTTT; cdr3_aa: CSALTPDSTDTQYF
d_call: .; j_call: TRBJ2-3; v_call: TRBV6-5; clone_size: few; cdr3_nt: TGTGCCAGCAGTTACATGGCTTCCCTCACAGATACGCAGTATTTT; cdr3_aa: CASSYMASLTDTQYF
d_call: .; j_call: TRBJ2-1; v_call: TRBV24-1; clone_size: few; cdr3_nt: TGTGCCACCAGTGATAGCGGAGCTTACAATGAGCAGTTCTTC; cdr3_aa: CATSDSGAYNEQFF
d_call: TRBD2; j_call: TRBJ2-7; v_call: TRBV20-1; clone_size: many; cdr3_nt: TGCAGTGCTAGTAGAGAACATACTAGCGGGGACCGGAGGAAGCAGTACTTC; cdr3_aa: CSASREHTSGDRRKQYF
d_call: .; j_call: TRBJ2-2; v_call: TRBV28; clone_size: few; cdr3_nt: TGTGCCAGCACCCAATTAGGGACGAACACCGGGGAGCTGTTTTTT; cdr3_aa: CASTQLGTNTGELFF
d_call: TRBD2; j_call: TRBJ2-1; v_call: TRBV14; clone_size: many; cdr3_nt: TGTGCCAGCAGCCAAGAAATCCTAGCGGAGGGGCCAAGGTCGGCCGAGCAGTTCTTC; cdr3_aa: CASSQEILAEGPRSAEQFF
d_call: TRBD1; j_call: TRBJ1-6; v_call: TRBV10-3; clone_size: .; cdr3_nt: TGTGCCATCAGTGAGAACAGGGGCTCCTCCTATAATTCACCCCTCCACTTT; cdr3_aa: CAISENRGSSYNSPLHF
d_call: .; j_call: TRBJ1-1; v_call: TRBV6-1; clone_size: many; cdr3_nt: TGTGCCAGCAGCGGGGGGACGAACACTGAGGCTTTCTTT; cdr3_aa: CASSGGTNTEAFF
d_call: TRBD2; j_call: TRBJ2-7; v_call: TRBV5-1; clone_size: once; cdr3_nt: TGCGCCAGCAGGGATAGCGGGGTATTCTACGAGCAGTACTTC; cdr3_aa: CASRDSGVFYEQYF
d_call: TRBD2; j_call: TRBJ2-7; v_call: TRBV2; clone_size: .; cdr3_nt: TGTGCCAGCAGCCTCAATGTGGGGACTAGCGGGAGCCGGGAGCAGTACTTC; cdr3_aa: CASSLNVGTSGSREQYF
d_call: TRBD1; j_call: TRBJ2-1; v_call: TRBV20-1; clone_size: many; cdr3_nt: TGCAGTGCTCCCCAGCGGGGACAGGGCCTAGGTGAGCAGTTCTTC; cdr3_aa: CSAPQRGQGLGEQFF
d_call: TRBD2; j_call: TRBJ2-1; v_call: TRBV20-1; clone_size: many; cdr3_nt: TGCAGTGCTAGAGATGGGTGGGGAGTAGCGGGAGACAATGAGCAGTTCTTC; cdr3_aa: CSARDGWGVAGDNEQFF
d_call: .; j_call: TRBJ2-5; v_call: TRBV11-2; clone_size: many; cdr3_nt: TGTGCCAGCAGCTTAGACACGTTCCAAGAGACCCAGTACTTC; cdr3_aa: CASSLDTFQETQYF
d_call: TRBD2; j_call: TRBJ2-5; v_call: TRBV10-3; clone_size: few; cdr3_nt: TGTGCCATCAGTGGTAGCGGGGGGGAGACCCAGTACTTC; cdr3_aa: CAISGSGGETQYF
d_call: .; j_call: TRBJ2-2; v_call: TRBV28; clone_size: few; cdr3_nt: TGTGCCAGCAGCCCGAGCGAGGACCTAAGGACCGGGGAGCTGTTTTTT; cdr3_aa: CASSPSEDLRTGELFF